This TCR beta chain came from a study of blood T cell repertoires in COVID-19. Sequencing was performed with immunoSEQ multiplex PCR; in TCRdb, only in-frame clones are kept and a portion is missing. The data hold around 120,000 clones, with 90% observed a single time. The CDR3 consists of 14 residues. V was trimmed by 5 bases and J by 3 bases, leaving 14 bases between them. Germline V gives CDR1 SGHNT, CDR2 YENEEA. Sequenced input: peripheral blood. The rearrangement joins TRBV11-3 to TRBJ2-7; TRBD2 is a possible D gene (6 bases). This TCR was recovered from a man aged 55 to 70 with COVID-19, enrolled during active disease. CDR3 in amino acids: CASSPARGGYEQYF. The CDR3 DNA follows: TGTGCCAGCAGCCCCGCTCGGGGAGGCTACGAGCAGTACTTC.